The 12 T cell receptor beta chains reported below all come from one sample, sequenced in a study of cytomegalovirus exposure and HLA in healthy donors. With 60 Vbeta and 13 Jbeta primers, the PCR was carried out. The protocol was immunoSEQ multiplex PCR, while the TCRdb copy is restricted to in-frame clones and leaves out a portion. The sample holds over 85,000 clones; roughly 80% are singletons and the top ten take 7.7%. Sequencing was performed on PBMCs. The receptors here all came from a female donor in good health and CMV-seronegative.

This rearrangement joins TRBV19 to TRBJ2-1; no clear D. V lost 3 bases and J 8 bases, leaving 17 bases between the germline ends. CDR1 and CDR2 (germline): LNHDA, SQIVND (reference sequence). There are 15 residues in the CDR3. The CDR3 reads CASSIGGTGRDEQFF. The CDR3 DNA reads TGTGCCAGTAGTATCGGCGGTACCGGTCGGGATGAGCAGTTCTTC.

The chain carries TRBV7-6 and TRBJ1-6; tentative D call: TRBD1 (6 bases). V dropped 2 bases and J dropped 4 bases, with 12 bases sitting between them. CDR1 and CDR2 (germline): SGHVS, FNYEAQ. The CDR3 sequence is 16 residues long. CDR3 protein: CASSLSGEGYNSPLHF. CDR3 bases: TGTGCCAGCAGCTTATCAGGGGAAGGATATAATTCACCCCTCCACTTT.

The chain is built from TRBV30 and TRBJ2-7, with D perhaps matching TRBD1 (7 bases). V dropped 7 bases and J dropped 2 bases, with 12 bases sitting between them. The CDR3 spans 12 residues. Germline V gene data show CDR1 as GTSNPN and CDR2 as SVGIG (reference sequence). DNA for the CDR3: TGTGCCTTCGGGGGACAGACCTACGAGCAGTACTTC. Translation gives CAFGGQTYEQYF.

This clone was seen a single time. The rearrangement joins TRBV21-1 to TRBJ2-3; TRBD2 is the table's D call, not checked against the DNA. TRBV21-1 is shown as a pseudogene. The CDR3 loop spans 17 amino acids. The chain's CDR3 is CASSPCGSGLSTDTQYF. The CDR3 DNA reads TGTGCCAGCTCCCCATGCGGTAGCGGGTTGAGCACAGATACGCAGTATTTT.

V usage is TRBV7-9 and J usage is TRBJ2-7; 12 nucleotides line up with TRBD2. V lost 1 base to trimming and J lost 4 bases; unmatched junction nucleotides: 2. Looked up from germline, CDR1 is SEHNR and CDR2 is FQNEAQ (reference sequence). The CDR3 is made up of 15 amino acids. The CDR3 region has the DNA TGTGCCAGCAGCTTAGGGACTAGCGGGAAGTACGAGCAGTACTTC. This codes for CASSLGTSGKYEQYF.

J is TRBJ1-5 and V is TRBV5-5, with TRBD1 as a possible D gene (6 bases). The CDR3 runs to 18 residues. Germline V gives CDR1 SGHKS, CDR2 YYEKEE (reference sequence). V was clipped by 4 bases and J by 0 bases, with 20 bases between them. CDR3 protein: CASSHPRGSANSNQPQHF. CDR3 DNA sequence: TGTGCCAGCAGCCACCCCAGGGGATCTGCCAATAGCAATCAGCCCCAGCATTTT.

The J gene is TRBJ2-1, the V gene TRBV5-6, with 9 bases aligning to TRBD1. V trimming: 2 bases; J trimming: 7 bases; junction bases outside the gene matches: 7. The CDR3 consists of 15 residues. Germline V gives CDR1 SGHDT, CDR2 YYEEEE. CDR3 DNA sequence: TGTGCCAGCAGCTTAACAGGGGGCGGGCGAAATGAGCAGTTCTTC. Its protein product is CASSLTGGGRNEQFF.

The chain joins TRBV6-1 to TRBJ2-1, with D perhaps TRBD1 (6 bases). Germline V gene data show CDR1 as MNHNS and CDR2 as SASEGT. CDR3 size: 16 residues. The V end lost 2 bases, the J end lost 5 bases, and 16 bases lay between the germline ends. CDR3 coding DNA: TGTGCCAGCAGTGAATCAGGCAGGGGCTTAGACAATGAGCAGTTCTTC. It encodes CASSESGRGLDNEQFF.

The chain combines TRBV6-1 with TRBJ2-7; 12 nucleotides agree with TRBD1. V lost 6 bases to trimming and J lost 0 bases; unmatched junction nucleotides: 3. The CDR3 contains 15 residues. The germline gives CDR1 MNHNS, CDR2 SASEGT. In nucleotides, the CDR3 is TGTGCCAGCAGCAAGGGACAGGGGGCCTCCTACGAGCAGTACTTC. Translated, it gives CASSKGQGASYEQYF.

The chain recombines TRBV18 with TRBJ1-4, with D possibly TRBD1 on 5 matching bases. CDR1 and CDR2 from the germline V gene are KGHSH and LQKENI. This CDR3 is built from 15 residues. Trimming pared 5 bases from V and 3 bases from J, leaving 13 bases between. CDR3 in DNA: TGTGCCAGCTCAACGACAGCCGGCCCTAATGAAAAACTGTTTTTT. It translates to CASSTTAGPNEKLFF. The variable domain in full, completed from reference TRBV18 and TRBJ1-4, reads NAGVMQNPRHLVRRRGQEARLRCSPMKGHSHVYWYRQLPEEGLKFMVYLQKENIIDESGMPKERFSAEFPKEGPSILRIQQVVRGDSAAYFCASSTTAGPNEKLFFGSGTQLSVL.

V usage is TRBV6-4 and J usage is TRBJ1-1; D is perhaps TRBD1 (6 bases). Looked up from germline, CDR1 is MRHNA and CDR2 is SNTAGT. The CDR3 length is 13 residues. The V end lost 6 bases, the J end lost 8 bases, and 16 bases lay between the germline ends. The CDR3 nucleotides read TGTGCCAGCAGGCTGACAGGAACCGCAGAAGCTTTCTTT. It yields the protein CASRLTGTAEAFF.

The V gene is TRBV7-2, the J gene TRBJ2-7; 11 bases line up with TRBD1. Germline V gene sequence: CDR1 SGHTA, CDR2 FQGNSA. The CDR3 extends over 15 amino acids. With 3 bases clipped from V and 3 bases from J, the junction kept 4 bases outside the gene matches. The CDR3 DNA sequence: TGTGCCAGCAGCTTGATGGGGACAGGGGGCTACGAGCAGTACTTC. It encodes CASSLMGTGGYEQYF.